A selection of T cell receptor beta chains follows, all from one sample in a study of response to subunit inactivated influenza vaccine. TCRdb re-derived calls from the RT-PCR reads in MiXCR, one entry per CDR3 protein. The table lists hundreds of thousands of distinct CDR3 sequences, around 13% of them singletons, with 5.5% to 7% in the top ten. This material consisted of PBMCs from blood, taken approximately 15 days before vaccination. The receptors were gathered from a man aged 50-59 years who received an inactivated influenza vaccine. CDR3s include the opening cysteine and the closing phenylalanine or tryptophan. D genes are given only for firm matches. Rows give clone size only sometimes, using once, few, many, or a class for an expanded clone.

V gene	J gene	D gene	clone size	CDR3 DNA	CDR3 protein
TRBV5-1	TRBJ2-2	.	few	TGCGCCAGCAGCGTGGGACACGCTAACACCGGGGAGCTGTTTTTT	CASSVGHANTGELFF
TRBV18	TRBJ2-4	TRBD1	many	TGTGCCAGCTCGCACCGGGACAGGGAAGCCAAAAACATTCAGTACTTC	CASSHRDREAKNIQYF
TRBV4-1	TRBJ2-7	.	.	TGCGCCAGCAGCCAAACACCTCAGGGGAGCTACGAGCAGTACTTC	CASSQTPQGSYEQYF
TRBV2	TRBJ1-1	.	.	TGTGCCAGCAGTGAATCTGGCGAAGCTTTCTTT	CASSESGEAFF
TRBV28	TRBJ1-2	.	few	TGTGCCAGCAGTTCACCCCCCGGGAGATACACCTTC	CASSSPPGRYTF
TRBV12-3/TRBV12-4	TRBJ2-1	.	few	TGTGCCAGCAGTTTCGCCGCGGACAATGAGCAGTTCTTC	CASSFAADNEQFF
TRBV20-1	TRBJ1-2	TRBD1	.	TGCAGTGCGAATCCCGGGACAGGGGGATATGGCTACACCTTC	CSANPGTGGYGYTF
TRBV9	TRBJ2-7	.	.	TGTGCCAGCAGCCTAAGGGACACGTCGGCCTACGAGCAGTACTTC	CASSLRDTSAYEQYF
TRBV2	TRBJ1-6	.	few	TGTGCCAGCAGTGAGAGGGCAGGGACGAATTCACCCCTCCACTTT	CASSERAGTNSPLHF
TRBV5-1	TRBJ1-2	.	few	.	CASSPDVGQGNF
TRBV20-1	TRBJ1-5	.	many	TGCAGTGCTAATACAGTGAATCAGCCCCAGCATTTT	CSANTVNQPQHF
TRBV28	TRBJ2-5	.	few	TGTGCCAGCAACCAAGCGAGCCAAGAGACCCAGTACTTC	CASNQASQETQYF
TRBV5-1	TRBJ2-2	TRBD2	few	TGCGCCAGCAGCTTGGCCGTGCTAGCGGGGGCGAACACCGGGGAGCTGTTTTTT	CASSLAVLAGANTGELFF
TRBV13	TRBJ2-3	TRBD1	few	TGTGCCAGCAGCTTAGGCCTACAGGGGGCCCTCACAGATACGCAGTATTTT	CASSLGLQGALTDTQYF
TRBV12-3/TRBV12-4	TRBJ1-2	.	few	TGTGCCAGCAGTTTCGGACTCATTAACTATGGCTACACCTTC	CASSFGLINYGYTF
TRBV20-1	TRBJ1-5	.	.	TGCAGTGCTAGAGATCAGGGAAACAATCAGCCCCAGCATTTT	CSARDQGNNQPQHF
TRBV4-2	TRBJ2-3	.	.	TGTGCCAGCAGCCAAGAGGGCCGGGGCTCTAGCACAGATACGCAGTATTTT	CASSQEGRGSSTDTQYF
TRBV12-3/TRBV12-4	TRBJ2-7	.	.	TGTGCCAGCAGCTACGGACTGATCTCCTACGAGCAGTACTTC	CASSYGLISYEQYF
TRBV20-1	TRBJ2-7	TRBD2	many	TGCAGTGCTAGACTAGTAGCGGGAGCTGTGTCCTACGAGCAGTACTTC	CSARLVAGAVSYEQYF
TRBV4-1	TRBJ1-2	.	.	TGCGCCAGCAGCCAAGATATAATGTTCGATGGCTACACCTTC	CASSQDIMFDGYTF
TRBV5-8	TRBJ2-3	.	few	TGTGCCAGCAGCCCTCGTGGCAGGGGAGGAGATACGCAGTATTTT	CASSPRGRGGDTQYF
TRBV29-1	TRBJ2-3	TRBD1	.	TGCAGCGTTGCCGGGACAGGGGGGACAGATACGCAGTATTTT	CSVAGTGGTDTQYF
TRBV5-1	TRBJ2-3	.	.	TGCGCCAGCAGCTTTTCAGGGTTAGGGAACACAGATACGCAGTATTTT	CASSFSGLGNTDTQYF
TRBV20-1	TRBJ2-1	.	many	TGCAGTGCTAGAGCCAATAATGAGCAGTTCTTC	CSARANNEQFF
TRBV12-3/TRBV12-4	TRBJ2-1	.	many	TGTGCCAGCAGCCCGATTGGAGAGGGATCCCACAATGAGCAGTTCTTC	CASSPIGEGSHNEQFF